This T cell receptor beta chain was sequenced during a study of cytomegalovirus exposure and HLA in healthy donors. The data were produced by immunoSEQ multiplex PCR, yet TCRdb's version contains in-frame clones alone and is incomplete. This table has about 220,000 clones, about 86% appearing once. The CDR3 length is 13 residues. V lost 3 bases to trimming and J lost 3 bases, with 9 bases between them. From germline, CDR1 is MGHRA and CDR2 YSYEKL. The V call is TRBV4-1, the J call TRBJ2-7; a weak D match, TRBD1 (5 bases). This receptor was obtained from a woman younger than 35 in good health and CMV-seronegative. Sequenced material: PBMCs. CDR3 nucleotides: TGCGCCAGCAGCCACGACAGAAACTACGAGCAGTACTTC. Amino acid sequence: CASSHDRNYEQYF.